Reported below is one T cell receptor beta chain. The target antigen is unknown. The data were taken from a study of memory CD4+ T cells and cytomegalovirus serostatus. Study-level background: Of the healthy Belgian adults, under 10 were CMV seropositive and more than 20 seronegative.

Single viable CD3+CD4+CD8-CD45RO+ cells were sorted as the memory CD4+ T cells. CDR3 size: 17 residues. Trimming took off 3 bases at V and 0 bases at J, with 13 bases between the two ends. Germline values: CDR1 SGDLS, CDR2 YYNGEE. Study results and limitations: CMV serostatus prediction reached median AUC about 0.95, or 0.9 with US-trained model.

Authors' methods: After removing out-of-frame reads, around 2 million distinct TCRbeta sequences remained. Sequencing used immunoSEQ multiplex PCR; TCRdb keeps in-frame clones, though not all of them. That table gives V, J and clone size, and the DNA gave D and trimming. The repertoire includes under 50,000 clones, under 80% of them detected once, and approximately 0.96% sits in the top ten. This chain joins TRBV9 and TRBJ1-6; D is possibly TRBD1 (5 bases). The clonotype comes from an adult in good health and CMV-seronegative. Sequenced input: memory CD4+ T cells from blood. CDR3 DNA: TGTGCCAGCAGCGGTCGGGACGGGGGCTCCTATAATTCACCCCTCCACTTT. It encodes CASSGRDGGSYNSPLHF.